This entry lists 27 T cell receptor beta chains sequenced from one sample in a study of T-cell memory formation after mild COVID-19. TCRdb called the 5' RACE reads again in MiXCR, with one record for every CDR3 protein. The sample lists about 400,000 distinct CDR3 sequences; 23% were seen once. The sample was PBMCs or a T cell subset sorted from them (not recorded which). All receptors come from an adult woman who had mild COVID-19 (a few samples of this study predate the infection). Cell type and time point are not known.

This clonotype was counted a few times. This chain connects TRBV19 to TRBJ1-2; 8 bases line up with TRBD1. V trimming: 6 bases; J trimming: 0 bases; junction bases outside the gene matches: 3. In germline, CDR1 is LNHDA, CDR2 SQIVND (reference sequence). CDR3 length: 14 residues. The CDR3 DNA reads TGTGCCAGTAGCCTACAGGGGGCTAACTATGGCTACACCTTC. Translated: CASSLQGANYGYTF.

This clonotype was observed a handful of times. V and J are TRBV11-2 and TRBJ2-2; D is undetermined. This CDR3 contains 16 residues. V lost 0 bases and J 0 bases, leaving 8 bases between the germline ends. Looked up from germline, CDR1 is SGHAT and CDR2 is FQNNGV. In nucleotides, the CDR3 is TGTGCCAGCAGCTTAGAAGGGCTACCGAACACCGGGGAGCTGTTTTTT. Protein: CASSLEGLPNTGELFF.

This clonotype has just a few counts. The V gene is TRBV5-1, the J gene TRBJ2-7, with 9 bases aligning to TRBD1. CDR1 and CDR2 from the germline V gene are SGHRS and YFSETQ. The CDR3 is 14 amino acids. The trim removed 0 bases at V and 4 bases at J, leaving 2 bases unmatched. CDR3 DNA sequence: TGCGCCAGCAGCTTGGACAGGGGGCTTTACGAGCAGTACTTC. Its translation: CASSLDRGLYEQYF.

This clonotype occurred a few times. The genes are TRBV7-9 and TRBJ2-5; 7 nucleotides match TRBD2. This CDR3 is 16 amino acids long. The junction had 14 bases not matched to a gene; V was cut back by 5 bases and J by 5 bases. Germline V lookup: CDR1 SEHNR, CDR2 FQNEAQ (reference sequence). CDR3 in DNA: TGTGCCAGCAGCCTTACTAGCGCGGCCCTGCGGGAGACCCAGTACTTC. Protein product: CASSLTSAALRETQYF.

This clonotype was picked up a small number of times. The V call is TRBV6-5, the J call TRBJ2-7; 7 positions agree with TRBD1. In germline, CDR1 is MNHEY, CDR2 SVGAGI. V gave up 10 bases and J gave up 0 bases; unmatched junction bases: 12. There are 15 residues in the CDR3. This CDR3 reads CATKPGTAASYEQYF. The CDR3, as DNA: TGTGCCACCAAACCCGGGACAGCGGCCTCCTACGAGCAGTACTTC.

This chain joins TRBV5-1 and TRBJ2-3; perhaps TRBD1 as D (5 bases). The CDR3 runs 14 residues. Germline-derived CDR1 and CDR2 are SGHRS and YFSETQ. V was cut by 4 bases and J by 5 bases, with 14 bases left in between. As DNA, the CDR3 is TGCGCCAGCAGCCAGGGCCCGGTGAGAGATACGCAGTATTTT. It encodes CASSQGPVRDTQYF.

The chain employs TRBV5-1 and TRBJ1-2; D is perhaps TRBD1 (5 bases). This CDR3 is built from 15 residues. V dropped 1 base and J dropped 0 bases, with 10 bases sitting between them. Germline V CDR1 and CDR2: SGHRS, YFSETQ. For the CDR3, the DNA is TGCGCCAGCAGCTTGACCGACAGAGCTAACTATGGCTACACCTTC. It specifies CASSLTDRANYGYTF.

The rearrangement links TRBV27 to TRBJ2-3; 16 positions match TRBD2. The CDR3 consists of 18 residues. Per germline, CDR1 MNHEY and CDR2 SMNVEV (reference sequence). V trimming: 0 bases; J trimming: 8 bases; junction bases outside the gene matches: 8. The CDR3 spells CASSLSGLAGGPFGTQYF. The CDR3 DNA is TGTGCCAGCAGTTTATCGGGACTAGCGGGGGGGCCCTTCGGTACGCAGTATTTT.

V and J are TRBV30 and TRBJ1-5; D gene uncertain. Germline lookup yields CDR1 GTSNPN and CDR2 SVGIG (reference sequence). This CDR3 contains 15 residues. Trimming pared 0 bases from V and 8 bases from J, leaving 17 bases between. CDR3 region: CAWSVSAPAMKPQHF. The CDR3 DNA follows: TGTGCCTGGAGTGTAAGCGCGCCTGCTATGAAGCCCCAGCATTTT.

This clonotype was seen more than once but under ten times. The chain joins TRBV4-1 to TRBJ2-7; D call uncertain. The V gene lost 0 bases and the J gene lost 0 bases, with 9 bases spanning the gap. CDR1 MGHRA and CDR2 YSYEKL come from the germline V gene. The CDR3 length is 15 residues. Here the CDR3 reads CASSQEQSPSYEQYF. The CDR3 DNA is TGCGCCAGCAGCCAAGAACAGAGTCCCTCCTACGAGCAGTACTTC.

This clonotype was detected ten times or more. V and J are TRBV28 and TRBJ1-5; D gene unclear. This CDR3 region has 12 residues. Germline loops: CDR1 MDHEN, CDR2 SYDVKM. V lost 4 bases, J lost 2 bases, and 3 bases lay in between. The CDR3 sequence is CASSWGNQPQHF. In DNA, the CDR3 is TGTGCCAGCAGTTGGGGCAATCAGCCCCAGCATTTT.

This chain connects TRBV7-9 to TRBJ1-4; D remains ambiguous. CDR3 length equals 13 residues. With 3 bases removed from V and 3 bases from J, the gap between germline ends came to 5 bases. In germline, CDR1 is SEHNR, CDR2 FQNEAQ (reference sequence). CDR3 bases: TGTGCCAGCAGCTTGAACTCTAATGAAAAACTGTTTTTT. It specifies CASSLNSNEKLFF.

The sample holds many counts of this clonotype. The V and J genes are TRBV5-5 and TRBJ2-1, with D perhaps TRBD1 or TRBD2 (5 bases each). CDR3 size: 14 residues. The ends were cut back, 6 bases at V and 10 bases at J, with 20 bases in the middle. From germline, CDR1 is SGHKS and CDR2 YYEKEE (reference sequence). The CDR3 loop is CASTLERWGGEQFF. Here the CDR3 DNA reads TGTGCCAGCACCCTCGAACGCTGGGGCGGGGAGCAGTTCTTC.

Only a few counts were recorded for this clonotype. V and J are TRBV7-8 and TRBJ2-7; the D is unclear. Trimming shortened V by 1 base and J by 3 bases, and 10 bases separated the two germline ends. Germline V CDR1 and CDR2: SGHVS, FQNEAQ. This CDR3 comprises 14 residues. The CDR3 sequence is CASSLDVGDYEQYF. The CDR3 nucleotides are TGTGCCAGCAGCTTAGATGTAGGCGACTACGAGCAGTACTTC. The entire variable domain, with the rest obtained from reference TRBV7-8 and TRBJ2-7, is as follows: GAGVSQSPRYKVAKRGQDVALRCDPISGHVSLFWYQQALGQGPEFLTYFQNEAQLDKSGLPSDRFFAERPEGSVSTLKIQRTQQEDSAVYLCASSLDVGDYEQYFGPGTRLTVT.

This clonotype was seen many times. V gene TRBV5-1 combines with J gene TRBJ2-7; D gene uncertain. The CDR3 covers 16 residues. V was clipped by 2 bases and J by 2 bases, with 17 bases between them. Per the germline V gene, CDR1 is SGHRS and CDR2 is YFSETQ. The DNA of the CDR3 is TGCGCCAGCAGCTTACGGGCAAGGACCGGTACCTACGAGCAGTACTTC. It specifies CASSLRARTGTYEQYF.

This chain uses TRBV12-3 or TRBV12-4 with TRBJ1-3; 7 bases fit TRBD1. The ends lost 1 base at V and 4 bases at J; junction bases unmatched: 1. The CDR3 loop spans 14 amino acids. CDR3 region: CASSLEDRGNTIYF. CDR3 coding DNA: TGTGCCAGCAGTTTAGAGGACAGGGGAAACACCATATATTTT.

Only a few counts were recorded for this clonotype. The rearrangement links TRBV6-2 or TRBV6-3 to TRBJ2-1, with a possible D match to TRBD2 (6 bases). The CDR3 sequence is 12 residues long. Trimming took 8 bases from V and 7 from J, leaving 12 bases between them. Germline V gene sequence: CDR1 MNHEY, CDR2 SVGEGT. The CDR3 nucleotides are TGTGCCAGCTCCATGGCGGGGAATGAGCAGTTCTTC. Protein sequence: CASSMAGNEQFF.

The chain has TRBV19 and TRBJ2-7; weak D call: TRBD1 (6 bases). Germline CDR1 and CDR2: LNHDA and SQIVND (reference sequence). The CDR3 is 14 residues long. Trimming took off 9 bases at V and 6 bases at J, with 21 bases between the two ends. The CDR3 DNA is TGTGCCAGCTCACAGGGATCTACAGGGCGCGAGCAGTACTTC. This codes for CASSQGSTGREQYF.

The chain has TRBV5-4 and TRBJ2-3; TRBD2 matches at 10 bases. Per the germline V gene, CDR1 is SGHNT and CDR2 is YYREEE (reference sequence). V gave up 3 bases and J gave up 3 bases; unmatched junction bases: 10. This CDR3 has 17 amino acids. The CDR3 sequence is CASSSSRPGLATDTQYF. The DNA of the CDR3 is TGTGCCAGCAGCTCGAGCCGACCGGGACTAGCGACAGATACGCAGTATTTT.

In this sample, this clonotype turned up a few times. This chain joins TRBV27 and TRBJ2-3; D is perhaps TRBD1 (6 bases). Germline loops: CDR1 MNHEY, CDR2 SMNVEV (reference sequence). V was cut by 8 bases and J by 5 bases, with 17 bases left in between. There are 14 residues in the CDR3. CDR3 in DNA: TGTGCCAGCGGCATACGGGGACATTTAGATACGCAGTATTTT. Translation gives CASGIRGHLDTQYF.

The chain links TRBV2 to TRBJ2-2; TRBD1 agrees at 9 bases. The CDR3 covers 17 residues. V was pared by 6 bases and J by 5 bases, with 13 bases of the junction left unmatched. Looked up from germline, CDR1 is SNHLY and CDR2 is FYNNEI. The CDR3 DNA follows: TGTGCCAGCAGCCCAACAAGGGGGACAGGGCGAACCGGGGAGCTGTTTTTT. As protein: CASSPTRGTGRTGELFF.

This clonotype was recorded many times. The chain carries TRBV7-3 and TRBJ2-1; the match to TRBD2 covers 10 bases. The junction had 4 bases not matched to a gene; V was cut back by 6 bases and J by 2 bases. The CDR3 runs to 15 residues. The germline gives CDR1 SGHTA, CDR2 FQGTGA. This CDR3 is CASSSLAGAYNEQFF. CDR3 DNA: TGTGCCAGCAGTAGCCTAGCGGGGGCCTACAATGAGCAGTTCTTC. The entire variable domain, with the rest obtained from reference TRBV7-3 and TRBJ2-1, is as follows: GAGVSQTPSNKVTEKGKYVELRCDPISGHTALYWYRQSLGQGPEFLIYFQGTGAADDSGLPNDRFFAVRPEGSVSTLKIQRTERGDSAVYLCASSSLAGAYNEQFFGPGTRLTVL.

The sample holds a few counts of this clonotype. The CDR3 protein is CASSPPSSYEQYF. The CDR3 DNA reads as TGTGCCAGCAGCCCCCCCTCCTCCTACGAGCAGTACTTC. The chain carries TRBV18 and TRBJ2-7; the D is unclear. The germline V gene encodes CDR1 KGHSH and CDR2 LQKENI. V was shortened by 8 bases and J by 0 bases, with 11 bases between the two germline ends. The CDR3 consists of 13 residues.

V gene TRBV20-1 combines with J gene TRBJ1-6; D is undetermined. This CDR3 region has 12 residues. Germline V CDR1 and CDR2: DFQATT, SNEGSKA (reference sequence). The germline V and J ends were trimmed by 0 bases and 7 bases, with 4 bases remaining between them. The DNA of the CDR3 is TGCAGTGCTAGAGATCCGAATTCACCCCTCCACTTT. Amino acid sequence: CSARDPNSPLHF.

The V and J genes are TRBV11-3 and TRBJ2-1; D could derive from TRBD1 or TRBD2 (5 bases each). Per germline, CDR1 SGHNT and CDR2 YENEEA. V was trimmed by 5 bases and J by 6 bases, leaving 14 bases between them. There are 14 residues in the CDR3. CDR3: CASSRGLGGNEQFF. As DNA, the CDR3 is TGTGCCAGCAGCCGGGGCCTTGGGGGCAATGAGCAGTTCTTC.

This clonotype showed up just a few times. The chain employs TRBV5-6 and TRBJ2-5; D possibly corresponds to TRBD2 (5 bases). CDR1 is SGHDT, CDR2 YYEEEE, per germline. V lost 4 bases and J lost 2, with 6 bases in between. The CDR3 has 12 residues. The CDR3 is CASSRTQETQYF. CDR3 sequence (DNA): TGTGCCAGCAGCAGGACTCAAGAGACCCAGTACTTC.

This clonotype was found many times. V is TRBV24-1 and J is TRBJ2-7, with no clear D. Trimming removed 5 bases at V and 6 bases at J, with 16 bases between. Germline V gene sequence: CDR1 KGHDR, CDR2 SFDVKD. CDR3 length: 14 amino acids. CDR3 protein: CATSAGPSLAEQYF. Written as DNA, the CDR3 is TGTGCCACCAGTGCCGGACCTTCCCTGGCCGAGCAGTACTTC.